This TCR beta chain was captured by sequencing in a study of cytomegalovirus exposure and HLA in healthy donors. Among the donors, all were healthy bone marrow donors. A few counts support this clone. The antigen is unknown. Study-level points and caveats: When the data were analyzed later, several of the most significant clusters appeared to be linked to common viral pathogens.

The germline V gene has CDR1 SGHRS and CDR2 YFSETQ. The CDR3 is made up of 15 amino acids. Trimming left V 4 bases short and J 5 bases short, with 13 bases between. PCR involved 60 Vbeta and 13 Jbeta primers. Data came from immunoSEQ multiplex PCR; TCRdb stores just in-frame clones and leaves some out. The sample gives fewer than 200,000 clones, over 80% of which show up once; about 4.4% is in the top ten. The clonotype comes from a woman between 50 and 59 years old in good health and CMV-seropositive. Material for sequencing was PBMCs. V gene TRBV5-1 combines with J gene TRBJ1-6; possibly TRBD1 for D (5 bases). The CDR3 DNA follows: TGCGCCAGCAGCCCCGACGGAGGGGATAATTCACCCCTCCACTTT. Amino acid sequence: CASSPDGGDNSPLHF.